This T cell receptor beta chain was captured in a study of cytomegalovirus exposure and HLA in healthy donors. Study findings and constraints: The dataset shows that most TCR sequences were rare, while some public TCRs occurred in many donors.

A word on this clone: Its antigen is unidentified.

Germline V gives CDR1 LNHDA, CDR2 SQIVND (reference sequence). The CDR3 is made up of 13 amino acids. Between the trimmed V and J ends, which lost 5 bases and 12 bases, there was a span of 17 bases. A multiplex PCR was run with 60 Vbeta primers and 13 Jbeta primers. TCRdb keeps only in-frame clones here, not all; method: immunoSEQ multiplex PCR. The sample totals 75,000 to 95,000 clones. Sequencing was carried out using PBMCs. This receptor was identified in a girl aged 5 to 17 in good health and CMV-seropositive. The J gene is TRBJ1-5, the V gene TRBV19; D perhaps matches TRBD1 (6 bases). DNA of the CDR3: TGTGCCAGTAGTGCAGGGGACCGATCAGACCAGCATTTT. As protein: CASSAGDRSDQHF.